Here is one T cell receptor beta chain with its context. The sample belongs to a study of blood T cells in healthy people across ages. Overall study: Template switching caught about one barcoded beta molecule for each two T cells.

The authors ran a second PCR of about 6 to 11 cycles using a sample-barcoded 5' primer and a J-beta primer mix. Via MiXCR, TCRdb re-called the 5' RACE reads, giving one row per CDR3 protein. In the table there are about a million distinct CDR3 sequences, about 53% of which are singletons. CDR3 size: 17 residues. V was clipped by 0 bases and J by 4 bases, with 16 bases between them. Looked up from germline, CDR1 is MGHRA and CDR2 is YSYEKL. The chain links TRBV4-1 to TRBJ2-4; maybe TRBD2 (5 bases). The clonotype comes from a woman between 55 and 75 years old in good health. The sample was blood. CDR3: CASSQEVDFPFKNIQYF. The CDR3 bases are TGCGCCAGCAGCCAAGAAGTGGACTTTCCGTTTAAAAACATTCAGTACTTC.